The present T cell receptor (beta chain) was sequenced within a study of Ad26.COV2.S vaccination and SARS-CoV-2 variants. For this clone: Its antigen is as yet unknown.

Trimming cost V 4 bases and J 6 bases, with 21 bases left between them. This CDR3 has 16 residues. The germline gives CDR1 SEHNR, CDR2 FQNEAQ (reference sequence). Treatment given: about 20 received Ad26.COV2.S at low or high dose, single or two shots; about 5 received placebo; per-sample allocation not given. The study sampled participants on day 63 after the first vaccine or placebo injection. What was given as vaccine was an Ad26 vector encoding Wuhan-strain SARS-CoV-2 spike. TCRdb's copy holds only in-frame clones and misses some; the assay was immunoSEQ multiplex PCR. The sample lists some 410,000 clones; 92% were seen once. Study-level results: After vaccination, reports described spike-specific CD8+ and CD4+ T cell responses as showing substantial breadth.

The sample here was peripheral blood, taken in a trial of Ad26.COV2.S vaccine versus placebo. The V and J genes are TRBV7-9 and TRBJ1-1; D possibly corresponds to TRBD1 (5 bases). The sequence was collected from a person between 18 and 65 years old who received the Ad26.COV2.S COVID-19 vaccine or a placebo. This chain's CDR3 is CASSSRRQGGFSEAFF. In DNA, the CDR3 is TGTGCCAGCAGCTCGAGGAGGCAGGGAGGTTTTTCTGAAGCTTTCTTT.